These 24 T cell receptor beta chains were all obtained from the same sample, sequenced in a study of CD4 T cells in relation to SARS-CoV-2 and coronaviruses. Assay used: immunoSEQ multiplex PCR; TCRdb lists only in-frame clones, some missing. The table shows about 28,000 clones, with less than 85% occurring only once. Unexposed donor CD4+ T cells date from 2011-2018, before the COVID-19 pandemic. After about 11 days of culture, CD4+ T cells were isolated. Their cognate antigens are unknown. Sequencing used CD4+ T cells from PBMCs, cultured in vitro. These receptors were taken from a human donor in good health.

The chain employs TRBV6-2 or TRBV6-3 and TRBJ2-7, with 9 positions matching TRBD1. The ends lost 5 bases at V and 7 bases at J; junction bases unmatched: 9. Germline assignment: CDR1 MNHEY and CDR2 SVGEGT. CDR3 length: 14 amino acids. The CDR3 sequence: CASSLLTGGSEQYF. The CDR3 DNA is TGTGCCAGCAGTCTATTGACAGGGGGATCTGAGCAGTACTTC.

The chain joins TRBV9 to TRBJ2-2; 9 positions match TRBD2. This CDR3 is built from 16 residues. Germline V gene lookup returns CDR1 SGDLS and CDR2 YYNGEE. V lost 3 bases, J lost 3 bases, and 6 bases stayed unmatched. The CDR3 sequence is CASSGLAVADTGELFF. In DNA, the CDR3 is TGTGCCAGCAGCGGACTAGCGGTAGCGGACACCGGGGAGCTGTTTTTT.

The chain combines TRBV18 with TRBJ2-5; TRBD2 matches at 9 bases. The V segment lost 5 bases and the J segment 5 bases; nucleotides outside the gene matches: 9. This CDR3 has 15 amino acids. In germline, CDR1 is KGHSH, CDR2 LQKENI. The CDR3 spells CASSTPGLALETQYF. The CDR3 DNA follows: TGTGCCAGCTCAACGCCGGGACTAGCCTTGGAGACCCAGTACTTC.

This clone was seen a few times. The chain recombines TRBV4-1 with TRBJ2-2, with D tentatively TRBD2 (5 bases). The germline V gene has CDR1 MGHRA and CDR2 YSYEKL. The CDR3 has 16 residues. Deletions cut 1 base from V and 1 base from J, with 10 bases between. The CDR3 DNA sequence: TGCGCCAGCAGCCAAGGCCCGGGAAAGAACACCGGGGAGCTGTTTTTT. Amino acid sequence: CASSQGPGKNTGELFF.

On this clone: The junction differs from germline at one of its ends, possibly a read error. CDR3 coding DNA: TGTGCCAGCAGCGCCGCGGGAGGGCCCCTTCTATCGTTGATCTTC. This translates into CASSAAGGPLLSLIF. This chain connects TRBV11-1 to TRBJ2-1, with 9 positions matching TRBD2. The CDR3 loop spans 15 amino acids. Germline CDR1 reads SGHAT; CDR2 reads FQDESV (reference sequence).

The chain joins TRBV7-2 to TRBJ2-1; D is ambiguous. Trimming stripped 1 base from V and 8 bases from J, with 12 bases between. The CDR3 has 14 residues. Germline CDR1 is SGHTA and CDR2 is FQGNSA. CDR3 loop: CASSLVDLRYEQFF. The CDR3 DNA reads TGTGCCAGCAGCTTAGTAGACTTAAGATATGAGCAGTTCTTC.

V usage is TRBV4-3 and J usage is TRBJ1-2; D uncertain. The V end was cut by 1 base, the J end by 7 bases, with 10 bases between. Germline CDR1 and CDR2: LGHNA and YSLEER. This CDR3 comprises 13 residues. The CDR3 sequence: CASSQARAGGYTF. The CDR3 nucleotides are TGCGCCAGCAGCCAAGCCCGGGCGGGTGGCTACACCTTC.

The genes are TRBV2 and TRBJ1-1; D is uncertain. V dropped 8 bases and J dropped 5 bases, with 12 bases sitting between them. Germline CDR1 reads SNHLY; CDR2 reads FYNNEI. The CDR3 runs to 12 residues. The CDR3 DNA is TGTGCCAGCGGAGGACTTAGGACTGAAGCTTTCTTT. Protein sequence: CASGGLRTEAFF.

This chain uses TRBV19 with TRBJ2-5; D unclear. The ends were cut back, 3 bases at V and 1 base at J, with 6 bases in the middle. This CDR3 region has 13 residues. Germline V CDR1 and CDR2: LNHDA, SQIVND (reference sequence). As DNA, the CDR3 is TGTGCCAGTAGTATTCAGGTCCAAGAGACCCAGTACTTC. It yields the protein CASSIQVQETQYF.

The chain carries TRBV3-1 (or the pseudogene TRBV3-2) and TRBJ2-1; 8 bases fit TRBD2. Germline V lookup: CDR1 LGHDT, CDR2 YNNKEL (reference sequence). The CDR3 extends over 14 amino acids. V gave up 8 bases and J gave up 5 bases; unmatched junction bases: 8. The CDR3 here is CASRGTSGDNEQFF. CDR3 sequence (DNA): TGTGCCAGCCGGGGAACTAGCGGCGACAATGAGCAGTTCTTC.

The chain uses TRBV7-9 and TRBJ1-1; 9 bases match TRBD1. From germline, CDR1 is SEHNR and CDR2 FQNEAQ (reference sequence). CDR3 length: 14 amino acids. The junction had 8 bases not matched to a gene; V was cut back by 6 bases and J by 6 bases. In nucleotides, the CDR3 is TGTGCCAGCAGGGCCGGGACAGGGAGGGCTGAAGCTTTCTTT. Its protein product is CASRAGTGRAEAFF.

The chain employs TRBV5-1 and TRBJ2-1; no clear D gene. Germline CDR1 is SGHRS and CDR2 is YFSETQ. The ends were cut back, 0 bases at V and 6 bases at J, with 10 bases in the middle. CDR3 size: 14 residues. CDR3: CASSLEHRANEQFF. The CDR3 DNA follows: TGCGCCAGCAGCTTGGAGCACCGGGCCAATGAGCAGTTCTTC. The full variable domain, rest sourced from reference TRBV5-1 and TRBJ2-1, is KAGVTQTPRYLIKTRGQQVTLSCSPISGHRSVSWYQQTPGQGLQFLFEYFSETQRNKGNFPGRFSGRQFSNSRSEMNVSTLELGDSALYLCASSLEHRANEQFFGPGTRLTVL.

The chain has TRBV3-1 (or the pseudogene TRBV3-2) and TRBJ2-7, with a possible D match to TRBD1 (6 bases). This CDR3 contains 14 residues. Germline-derived CDR1 and CDR2 are LGHDT and YNNKEL (reference sequence). Trimming pared 3 bases from V and 3 bases from J, leaving 12 bases between. CDR3 sequence (DNA): TGTGCCAGCAGCCAGCTCCCAGGGGTCTACGAGCAGTACTTC. It encodes CASSQLPGVYEQYF.

The genes are TRBV7-2 and TRBJ2-5, with D unresolved. The CDR3 sequence is 14 residues long. The germline gives CDR1 SGHTA, CDR2 FQGNSA. V shed 2 bases and J shed 4 bases, with 11 bases lying between them. CDR3 DNA sequence: TGTGCCAGCAGCTTAAGTGTTCCGGCAGAGACCCAGTACTTC. As protein: CASSLSVPAETQYF. The full variable domain, rest sourced from reference TRBV7-2 and TRBJ2-5, is GAGVSQSPSNKVTEKGKDVELRCDPISGHTALYWYRQSLGQGLEFLIYFQGNSAPDKSGLPSDRFSAERTGGSVSTLTIQRTQQEDSAVYLCASSLSVPAETQYFGPGTRLLVL.

This chain uses TRBV5-6 with TRBJ1-2, with a weak D call TRBD1 (5 bases). Trimming pared 0 bases from V and 4 bases from J, leaving 13 bases between. The CDR3 spans 15 residues. Germline V lookup: CDR1 SGHDT, CDR2 YYEEEE. The DNA of the CDR3 is TGTGCCAGCAGCTTGGGGACACCCCACGGCTATGGCTACACCTTC. It codes for CASSLGTPHGYGYTF.

The V and J genes are TRBV10-3 and TRBJ2-1; no firm D call. The V end lost 0 bases, the J end lost 0 bases, and 12 bases lay between the germline ends. CDR1 and CDR2 from the germline V gene are ENHRY and SYGVKD. CDR3 length: 17 amino acids. CDR3 DNA: TGTGCCATCAGTGAGTCCCAAGCACGGAGCTCCTACAATGAGCAGTTCTTC. Protein sequence: CAISESQARSSYNEQFF.

This clone occurred once. The chain recombines TRBV30 with TRBJ2-6; 10 bases agree with TRBD1. Per the germline V gene, CDR1 is GTSNPN and CDR2 is SVGIG (reference sequence). This CDR3 comprises 17 residues. V shed 0 bases and J 4 bases; nucleotides not matched to a gene: 6. CDR3 residues: CAWSVDRGRTGANVLTF. For the CDR3, the DNA is TGTGCCTGGAGTGTCGACAGGGGGCGGACAGGGGCCAACGTCCTGACTTTC.

This rearrangement joins TRBV11-2 to TRBJ1-1; 9 bases agree with TRBD1. Germline CDR1 is SGHAT and CDR2 is FQNNGV. V shed 7 bases, J shed 1 base, and the junction held 7 bases outside the gene matches. The CDR3 has 15 amino acids. The CDR3 DNA is TGTGCCAGCAAAAAAACAGGGGGCGCGAACACTGAAGCTTTCTTT. It yields the protein CASKKTGGANTEAFF.

The chain couples TRBV5-1 to TRBJ2-7; D perhaps matches TRBD2 (7 bases). Germline values: CDR1 SGHRS, CDR2 YFSETQ. The length of the CDR3 is 15 residues. V was trimmed by 0 bases and J by 2 bases, leaving 12 bases between them. The CDR3 sequence is CASSLVGGATYEQYF. Here the CDR3 DNA reads TGCGCCAGCAGCTTGGTAGGGGGGGCCACCTACGAGCAGTACTTC.

This clone was observed a single time. V usage is TRBV10-3 and J usage is TRBJ1-3; a weak D match, TRBD1 (5 bases). Germline V gene lookup returns CDR1 ENHRY and CDR2 SYGVKD. V was pared by 2 bases and J by 0 bases, with 11 bases between. The CDR3 covers 16 residues. CDR3: CAISEGGLSSGNTIYF. Written as DNA, the CDR3 is TGTGCCATCAGTGAGGGGGGTCTGAGCTCTGGAAACACCATATATTTT.

J is TRBJ1-1 and V is TRBV10-2; no firm D call. This CDR3 has 14 amino acids. CDR1 and CDR2 (germline): WSHSY, SAAADI. The V and J ends lost 3 bases and 1 base respectively, with 9 bases between them. The CDR3 loop reads CASSDPSSNTEAFF. CDR3 in DNA: TGCGCCAGCAGTGACCCCTCATCGAACACTGAAGCTTTCTTT.

V is TRBV6-6 and J is TRBJ1-2, with TRBD1 as a possible D gene (6 bases). The V end was cut by 6 bases, the J end by 8 bases, with 19 bases between. The germline CDR1 and CDR2 sequences are MNHNY and SVGAGI (reference sequence). This CDR3 is 14 amino acids long. This CDR3 is CASSSRQVPAGYTF. The CDR3 region has the DNA TGTGCCAGCAGCTCACGACAGGTGCCAGCGGGCTACACCTTC.

The chain links TRBV3-1 (or the pseudogene TRBV3-2) to TRBJ1-6; possible D gene TRBD1, 6 bases. The CDR3 is 16 residues long. In germline, CDR1 is LGHDT, CDR2 YNNKEL (reference sequence). Trimming took 0 bases from V and 6 from J, leaving 12 bases between them. The CDR3 DNA reads as TGTGCCAGCAGCCAAGAGTGGGGGGGCGGTAATTCACCCCTCCACTTT. Protein sequence: CASSQEWGGGNSPLHF.

The chain employs TRBV7-8 and TRBJ1-6, with 9 bases identical to TRBD1. This CDR3 contains 18 residues. Germline values: CDR1 SGHVS, CDR2 FQNEAQ. The trim removed 5 bases at V and 7 bases at J, leaving 15 bases unmatched. The CDR3 DNA reads TGTGCCAGCAGCATTCCAGTTACAGGGGGCGTCTTCAATTCACCCCTCCACTTT. Amino acids: CASSIPVTGGVFNSPLHF.